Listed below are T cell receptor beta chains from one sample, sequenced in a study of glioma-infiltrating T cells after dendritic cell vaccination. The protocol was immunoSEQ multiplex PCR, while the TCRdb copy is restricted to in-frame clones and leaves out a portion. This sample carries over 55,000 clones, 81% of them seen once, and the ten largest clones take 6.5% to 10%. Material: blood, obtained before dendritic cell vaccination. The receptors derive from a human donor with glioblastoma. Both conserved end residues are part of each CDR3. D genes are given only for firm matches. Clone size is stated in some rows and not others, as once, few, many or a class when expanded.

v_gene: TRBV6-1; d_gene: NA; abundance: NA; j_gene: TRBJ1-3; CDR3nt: TGTGCCAGCAGTGAAGTGGCCTTAAACACCATATATTTT; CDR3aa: CASSEVALNTIYF
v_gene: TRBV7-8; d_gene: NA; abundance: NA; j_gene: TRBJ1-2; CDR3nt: TGTGCCAGTGGAACAGGCATCACCTATGGCTACACCTTC; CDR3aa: CASGTGITYGYTF
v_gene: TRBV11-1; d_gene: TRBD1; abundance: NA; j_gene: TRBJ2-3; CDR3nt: TGTGCCAGCAGCACAGAGACAGGGGGCTGGAACGCAGATACGCAGTATTTT; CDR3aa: CASSTETGGWNADTQYF
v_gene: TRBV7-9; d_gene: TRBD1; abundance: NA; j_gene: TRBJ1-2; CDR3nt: TGTGCCAGCAGGTCAAACTTACAGGGGACCTACACCTTC; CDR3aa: CASRSNLQGTYTF
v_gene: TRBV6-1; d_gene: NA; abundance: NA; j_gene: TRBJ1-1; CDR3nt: TGTGCCAGCAGTGAAACGGGCAGGGGAAACACTGAAGCTTTCTTT; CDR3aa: CASSETGRGNTEAFF
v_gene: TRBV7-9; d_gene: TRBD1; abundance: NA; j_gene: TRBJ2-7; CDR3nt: TGTGCCAGCAGCCCGGGGACAGGGCTAGACGAGCAGTACTTC; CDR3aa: CASSPGTGLDEQYF
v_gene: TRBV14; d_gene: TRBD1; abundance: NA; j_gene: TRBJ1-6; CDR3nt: TGTGCCAGCAGCCAAGACAGGGGGCGGTCACCCCTCCACTTT; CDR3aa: CASSQDRGRSPLHF
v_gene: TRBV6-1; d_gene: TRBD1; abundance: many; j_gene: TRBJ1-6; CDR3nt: TGTGCCAGCAGTGAGGGACAGGGAGGGCACTCACCCCTCCACTTT; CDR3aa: CASSEGQGGHSPLHF
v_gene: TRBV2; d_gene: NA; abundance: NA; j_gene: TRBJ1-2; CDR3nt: TGTGCCAGCACGGAGGGTCGGGGCTATGGCTACACCTTC; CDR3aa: CASTEGRGYGYTF
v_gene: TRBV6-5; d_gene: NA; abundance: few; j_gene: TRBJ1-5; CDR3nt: TGTGCCAGCAGTTACTCTGGGCGGGGAGGCCAGCCCCAGCATTTT; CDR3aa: CASSYSGRGGQPQHF
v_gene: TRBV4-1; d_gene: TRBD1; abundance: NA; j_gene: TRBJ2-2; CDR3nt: TGCGCCAGCAGCGGATACAGGGGCACCGGGGAGCTGTTTTTT; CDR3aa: CASSGYRGTGELFF
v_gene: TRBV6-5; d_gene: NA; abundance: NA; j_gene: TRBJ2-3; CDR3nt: TGTGCCAGCAGTTACGACAGGATCACAGATACGCAGTATTTT; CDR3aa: CASSYDRITDTQYF
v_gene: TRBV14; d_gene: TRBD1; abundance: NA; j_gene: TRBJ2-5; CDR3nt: TGTGCCAGCAGCCAAGTGACAGGGTACGAGACCCAGTACTTC; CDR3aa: CASSQVTGYETQYF
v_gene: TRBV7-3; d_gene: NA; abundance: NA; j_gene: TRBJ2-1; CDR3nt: TGTGCCAGCAGCAGCGGTGGTGAGCAGTTCTTC; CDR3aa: CASSSGGEQFF
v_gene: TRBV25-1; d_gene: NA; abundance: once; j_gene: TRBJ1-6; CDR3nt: TGTGCCAGCAGTGGGGGGACACTATATAATTCACCCCTCCACTTT; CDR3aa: CASSGGTLYNSPLHF
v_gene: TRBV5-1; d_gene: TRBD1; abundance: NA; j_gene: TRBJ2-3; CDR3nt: TGCGCCAGCAGCCGGGACAGGGACGAGGATACGCAGTATTTT; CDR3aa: CASSRDRDEDTQYF
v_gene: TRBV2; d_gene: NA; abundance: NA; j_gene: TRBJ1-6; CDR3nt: TGTGCCAGCAGCCGACGACCGACAGGCGATAATTCACCCCTCCACTTT; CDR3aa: CASSRRPTGDNSPLHF
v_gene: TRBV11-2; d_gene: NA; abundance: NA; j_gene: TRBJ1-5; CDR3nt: TGTGCCAGCAGCCGAGGTCTGGCCAACAATCAGCCCCAGCATTTT; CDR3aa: CASSRGLANNQPQHF
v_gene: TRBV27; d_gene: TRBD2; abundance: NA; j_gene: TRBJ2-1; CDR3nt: TGTGCCAGCAGTCTCTTATTTAGCGGGGGGCCACACAATGAGCAGTTCTTC; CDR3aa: CASSLLFSGGPHNEQFF
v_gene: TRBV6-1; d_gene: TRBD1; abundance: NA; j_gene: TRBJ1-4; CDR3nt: TGTGCCAGCGGGGACAGGGGGAGCGAAAAACTGTTTTTT; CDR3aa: CASGDRGSEKLFF
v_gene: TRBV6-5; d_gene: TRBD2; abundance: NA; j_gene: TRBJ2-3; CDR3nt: TGTGCCAGCAGTTCCACGGGGGGAACAGATACGCAGTATTTT; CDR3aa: CASSSTGGTDTQYF
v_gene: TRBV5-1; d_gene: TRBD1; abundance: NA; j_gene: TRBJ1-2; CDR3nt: TGCGCCAGCAGCCTCCAGGGGACAGTTGGCTACACCTTC; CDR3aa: CASSLQGTVGYTF
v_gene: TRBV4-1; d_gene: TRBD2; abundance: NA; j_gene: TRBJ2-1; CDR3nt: TGCGCCAGCAGCTCGACTAGCGGGGGGGCTAAGGGCAATGAGCAGTTCTTC; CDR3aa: CASSSTSGGAKGNEQFF
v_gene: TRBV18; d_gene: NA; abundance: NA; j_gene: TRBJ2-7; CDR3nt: TGTGCCAGCTCACCACGTCAATCCTACGAGCAGTACTTC; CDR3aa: CASSPRQSYEQYF
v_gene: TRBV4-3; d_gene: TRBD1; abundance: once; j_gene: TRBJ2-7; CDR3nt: TGCGCCAGCAGCCAAGAGGGACAGGGGGAATACGAGCAGTACTTC; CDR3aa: CASSQEGQGEYEQYF